These 22 T cell receptor beta chains share one sample of origin, sequenced in a study of spatial heterogeneity in lung cancer. The time point denotes: sample taken at primary tumor resection. TCRdb re-analysed the 5' RACE reads in MiXCR, keeping a single row per CDR3 protein. The table lists over 50,000 distinct CDR3 sequences, about 5.9% of them singletons. This specimen was PBMCs, taken at surgery. These receptors were taken from a female donor with early-stage non-small cell lung cancer.

About this clonotype itself: A much bigger clone sits one base away, suggesting this may be a read error. The gene calls are TRBV7-3 and TRBJ1-1; D unresolved. Germline CDR1 and CDR2: SGHTA and FQGTGA. The CDR3 length is 15 residues. The CDR3 DNA follows: TGTGCCAGCAGCTTAACGCCCCACCTGAACACTGAAGCTTCCTTT. The encoded protein is CASSLTPHLNTEASF.

This clonotype was seen only a few times. The CDR3 DNA reads TGTGCCAGCAGCTTAGGCCCCACAGGGCGAGGGGCCAACGTCCTGACTTTC. Translation gives CASSLGPTGRGANVLTF. The chain joins TRBV7-2 to TRBJ2-6, with TRBD1 as a possible D gene (6 bases). Germline loops: CDR1 SGHTA, CDR2 FQGNSA. The CDR3 runs to 17 residues. With 1 base removed from V and 4 bases from J, the gap between germline ends came to 14 bases.

This clonotype was seen repeatedly, ten times or more. The CDR3 nucleotides read TGTGCCAGCAGTTACTCGGTCGGATACACCGGGGAGCTGTTTTTT. This sequence encodes CASSYSVGYTGELFF. V usage is TRBV6-5 and J usage is TRBJ2-2; no reliable D call. Germline V gene data show CDR1 as MNHEY and CDR2 as SVGAGI. Trimming shortened V by 0 bases and J by 3 bases, and 8 bases separated the two germline ends. The CDR3 has 15 amino acids.

Ten or more counts support this clonotype. This rearrangement joins TRBV9 to TRBJ1-3, with D hard to call. Between the trimmed V and J ends, which lost 0 bases and 8 bases, there was a span of 21 bases. This CDR3 contains 17 residues. Germline V gene lookup returns CDR1 SGDLS and CDR2 YYNGEE. The CDR3 DNA sequence: TGTGCCAGCAGCGTAGGCACAAGGCCGGAGGCCGCAGACACCATATATTTT. It yields the protein CASSVGTRPEAADTIYF. The full variable domain, with the rest looked up from reference TRBV9 and TRBJ1-3, is DSGVTQTPKHLITATGQRVTLRCSPRSGDLSVYWYQQSLDQGLQFLIQYYNGEERAKGNILERFSAQQFPDLHSELNLSSLELGDSALYFCASSVGTRPEAADTIYFGEGSWLTVV.

The chain recombines TRBV18 with TRBJ2-7; tentatively, D is TRBD1 (6 bases). In germline, CDR1 is KGHSH, CDR2 LQKENI. The CDR3 spans 14 residues. Trimming took 1 base from V and 0 from J, leaving 7 bases between them. The CDR3 spells CASSPLDSSYEQYF. CDR3 nucleotide sequence: TGTGCCAGCTCACCACTGGACAGCTCCTACGAGCAGTACTTC.

A few counts support this clonotype. The chain has TRBV11-3 and TRBJ1-1; no firm D call. The CDR3 runs to 14 residues. V lost 1 base and J 1 base, leaving 7 bases between the germline ends. Germline V lookup: CDR1 SGHNT, CDR2 YENEEA. The CDR3 loop reads CASSLVVANTEAFF. CDR3 nucleotides: TGTGCCAGCAGCTTAGTTGTTGCGAACACTGAAGCTTTCTTT.

This clonotype was recorded many times. The rearrangement links TRBV12-3 or TRBV12-4 to TRBJ1-1; unclear D gene. The CDR3 runs to 12 residues. V shed 7 bases and J shed 5 bases, with 11 bases lying between them. As DNA, the CDR3 is TGTGCCAGCACCCCCGGTAGAACTGAAGCTTTCTTT. Its protein product is CASTPGRTEAFF.

In its sample, this clonotype was seen many times. The genes are TRBV7-8 and TRBJ1-4; D is perhaps TRBD1 (5 bases). The CDR3 has 17 amino acids. The germline V gene encodes CDR1 SGHVS and CDR2 FQNEAQ. V lost 1 base and J lost 2, with 14 bases in between. CDR3 in amino acids: CASSLVPPGATNEKLFF. Here the CDR3 DNA reads TGTGCCAGCAGCTTAGTCCCGCCCGGGGCCACTAATGAAAAACTGTTTTTT.

This clonotype was recorded many times. The chain couples TRBV20-1 to TRBJ1-5; 9 bases fit TRBD1. Germline V CDR1 and CDR2: DFQATT, SNEGSKA (reference sequence). The CDR3 loop spans 17 amino acids. V lost 1 base to trimming and J lost 3 bases; unmatched junction nucleotides: 10. CDR3 residues: CSARVPTGGTNNQPQHF. The CDR3 DNA reads TGCAGTGCTAGAGTTCCGACAGGGGGAACAAACAATCAGCCCCAGCATTTT.

This sequence joins TRBV7-9 and TRBJ2-5; D might be TRBD1 or TRBD2, each matching 5 bases. The CDR3 is made up of 14 amino acids. Germline V gene sequence: CDR1 SEHNR, CDR2 FQNEAQ (reference sequence). V was trimmed by 2 bases and J by 6 bases, leaving 13 bases between them. CDR3 in DNA: TGTGCCAGCAGCTTACGGGGCGAGCGGCAGACCCAGTACTTC. This codes for CASSLRGERQTQYF. Using reference TRBV7-9 and TRBJ2-5 for the parts outside the CDR3, the full variable domain is DTGVSQNPRHKITKRGQNVTFRCDPISEHNRLYWYRQTLGQGPEFLTYFQNEAQLEKSRLLSDRFSAERPKGSFSTLEIQRTEQGDSAMYLCASSLRGERQTQYFGPGTRLLVL.

This clonotype has a handful of counts. The chain couples TRBV3-1 to TRBJ1-6; D remains unclear. The CDR3 is 13 residues long. CDR1 is LGHDT and CDR2 is YNNKEL in the germline V gene (reference sequence). Trimming took 3 bases from V and 8 from J, leaving 8 bases between them. This CDR3 is CASSQVEYSPLHF. CDR3 in DNA: TGTGCCAGCAGCCAGGTTGAATATTCACCCCTCCACTTT.

This clonotype showed up just a few times. J is TRBJ2-6 and V is TRBV2; 7 bases are a match to TRBD1. From germline, CDR1 is SNHLY and CDR2 FYNNEI. This CDR3 contains 17 residues. V was pared by 4 bases and J by 0 bases, with 6 bases of the junction left unmatched. CDR3 nucleotide sequence: TGTGCCAGCAGTGCACAGGGGCTGGGCTCTGGGGCCAACGTCCTGACTTTC. Translated: CASSAQGLGSGANVLTF. The whole variable domain, filled in from reference TRBV2 and TRBJ2-6, reads EPEVTQTPSHQVTQMGQEVILRCVPISNHLYFYWYRQILGQKVEFLVSFYNNEISEKSEIFDDQFSVERPDGSNFTLKIRSTKLEDSAMYFCASSAQGLGSGANVLTFGAGSRLTVL.

The chain links TRBV11-3 to TRBJ1-6; tentative D call: TRBD1 (6 bases). There are 13 residues in the CDR3. Per the germline V gene, CDR1 is SGHNT and CDR2 is YENEEA. V was trimmed by 8 bases and J by 8 bases, leaving 13 bases between them. CDR3 in amino acids: CASGTGRHSPLHF. The CDR3 DNA reads TGTGCCAGCGGTACAGGGCGGCATTCACCCCTCCACTTT.

This clonotype was observed a few times. This chain joins TRBV6-5 and TRBJ1-2; D call uncertain. This CDR3 is built from 14 residues. Trimming pared 0 bases from V and 5 bases from J, leaving 10 bases between. Germline loops: CDR1 MNHEY, CDR2 SVGAGI. The CDR3 reads CASSYSKGFYGYTF. The CDR3 DNA reads as TGTGCCAGCAGTTACTCGAAAGGATTTTATGGCTACACCTTC.

This clonotype was seen ten or more times. The V gene is TRBV24-1, the J gene TRBJ2-1; D uncertain. Germline V gene data show CDR1 as KGHDR and CDR2 as SFDVKD. CDR3 length: 15 residues. V lost 2 bases, J lost 3 bases, and 10 bases lay in between. CDR3 sequence: CATSDSRRVYNEQFF. In nucleotides, the CDR3 is TGTGCCACCAGTGATTCGAGGCGCGTCTACAATGAGCAGTTCTTC.

Ten or more counts support this clonotype. The V gene is TRBV10-1, the J gene TRBJ2-5; a possible D gene is TRBD1 (6 bases). The V end was cut by 4 bases, the J end by 5 bases, with 11 bases between. From germline, CDR1 is WNHNN and CDR2 SYGVQD (reference sequence). The CDR3 is made up of 13 amino acids. The CDR3: CASSGDTVETQYF. CDR3 sequence (DNA): TGCGCCAGCAGTGGGGACACGGTGGAGACCCAGTACTTC.

As for this clonotype: One end of the junction is discordant with germline, which a read error may explain. The V call is TRBV7-6, the J call TRBJ2-7; 10 nucleotides line up with TRBD2. The CDR3 runs 14 residues. Germline lookup yields CDR1 SGHVS and CDR2 FNYEAQ. Written as DNA, the CDR3 is TGTGCCAGCAGCCTAGCGGGAGTCGAAGACGAGCAGTACTTC. Protein: CASSLAGVEDEQYF.

A few counts support this clonotype. The rearrangement uses TRBV5-1 and TRBJ1-5, with TRBD1 matching 10 bases. The germline CDR1 and CDR2 sequences are SGHRS and YFSETQ. The CDR3 is 13 amino acids. With V trimmed by 2 bases and J by 15 bases, 8 bases remained unmatched. The CDR3, as DNA: TGCGCCAGCAGCTTTATGGGGACAGGGGATTTGCATTTT. It is translated as CASSFMGTGDLHF. Looking up the rest from reference TRBV5-1 and TRBJ1-5 gives the full variable domain: KAGVTQTPRYLIKTRGQQVTLSCSPISGHRSVSWYQQTPGQGLQFLFEYFSETQRNKGNFPGRFSGRQFSNSRSEMNVSTLELGDSALYLCASSFMGTGDLHFGDGTRLSIL.

In this sample, this clonotype turned up many times. The rearrangement joins TRBV11-3 to TRBJ1-1; D remains unclear. Looked up from germline, CDR1 is SGHNT and CDR2 is YENEEA. V was cut by 3 bases and J by 6 bases, with 8 bases left in between. This CDR3 region has 12 residues. This CDR3 reads CASSFGQPEAFF. CDR3 coding DNA: TGTGCCAGCAGCTTCGGGCAGCCTGAAGCTTTCTTT.

This clonotype has a count of ten or more. The J gene is TRBJ1-5, the V gene TRBV6-1; D not certain. The CDR3 length is 14 residues. Trimming took off 6 bases at V and 0 bases at J, with 9 bases between the two ends. CDR1 is MNHNS and CDR2 is SASEGT in the germline V gene. The CDR3 coding sequence is TGTGCCAGCAGGGCAGCATATAGCAATCAGCCCCAGCATTTT. Protein sequence: CASRAAYSNQPQHF.

At least ten counts were recorded for this clonotype. The chain links TRBV5-4 to TRBJ1-2; 9 nucleotides align to TRBD1. After removal of 0 bases from V and 5 bases from J, the junction contained 11 bases not matched to a gene. In germline, CDR1 is SGHNT, CDR2 YYREEE (reference sequence). This CDR3 spans 17 amino acids. Here the CDR3 DNA reads TGTGCCAGCAGCTTGGCACCGACAGGGGGTTCCCTATATGGCTACACCTTC. It encodes CASSLAPTGGSLYGYTF.

V and J are TRBV28 and TRBJ2-5; 8 bases line up with TRBD1. Per the germline V gene, CDR1 is MDHEN and CDR2 is SYDVKM. The CDR3 consists of 17 residues. Trimming removed 5 bases from V and 0 bases from J; junction bases left unmatched: 11. Here the CDR3 reads CASSPAGQGGNQETQYF. The CDR3 region has the DNA TGTGCCAGCAGTCCCGCCGGACAGGGAGGTAACCAAGAGACCCAGTACTTC.